Below, one T cell receptor (beta chain) is given with its context. Its specificity is unknown. The read falls 3 residues short of the CDR3 end, and the missing part is taken from the germline J gene. The data were produced by immunoSEQ multiplex PCR, yet TCRdb's version contains in-frame clones alone and is incomplete. Listed for the sample are approximately 57,000 clones, none seen a single time. This entry belongs to a study of T cell clonality in common variable immunodeficiency. The study, taken as a whole, reports: Authors noted CVID clonality's cause needs subpopulation repertoire sequencing. CVID subjects had higher TCRbeta clonality than healthy controls, most marked in about a third. Common variable immunodeficiency TCR beta sequences reportedly had fewer deletions and N-nucleotide insertions.

Each donor provided roughly 4.5 to 8.5 ml of heparinized whole blood. The CDR3 runs to 16 residues. V dropped 4 bases and J dropped 1 base, with 13 bases sitting between them. Per germline, CDR1 SSHAT and CDR2 FNYEAQ (reference sequence). Material: peripheral blood mononuclear cells. The chain is built from TRBV7-7 and TRBJ2-2; D remains ambiguous. The TCR originated in a person between 18 and 75 years old in good health. The sequenced part of the CDR3 DNA is TGTGCCAGCAGCTCCACCTTTGCCGGGAACACCGGGGAG. This gives the protein CASSSTFAGNTGE. The CDR3 in its entirety is CASSSTFAGNTGELFF.